Given below is one T cell receptor beta chain in context. The antigen it recognizes is unknown. One base away there is no much larger clone; base qualities are not given. The data were taken from a study of T cells after yellow fever vaccination (dated by TCRdb to between 2018 and 2020). About the study as a whole: The SMART-Seq v4 Ultra Low Input RNA kit was used to prepare libraries from fractions with low cell numbers. To track T-cell clones before and after primary and booster YFV17D yellow fever vaccination, bulk TCR alpha and beta repertoires were sequenced longitudinally. Blood was collected at multiple timepoints before and after primary and secondary immunization, and bulk PBMC replicates and cell subsets were isolated. The cohort comprised two healthy male donors, one aged 18 to 30 and one aged 30 to 40 years.

The CDR3 measures 14 amino acids from cysteine to phenylalanine. The kept DNA is CDR3 alone, 42 bases in frame from the first base. For CDR1 and CDR2, the germline V gene lists SGHTA and FQGNSA. A distance of 10 bases separates the germline ends of V and J, which lose 1 base and 6 bases respectively. The treatment or condition label here, explained by the study, means: live attenuated yellow fever vaccine strain. At each blood-draw timepoint, two biological replicates of bulk PBMCs were collected. A standard Ficoll-Paque protocol was used to isolate PBMCs from peripheral blood. TriZol was used to extract RNA from bulk PBMCs, CD4 and CD8 fractions, and dextramer-positive and dextramer-negative fractions. The full study reports these points: The secondary T-cell response was found to be weaker but faster than the primary response, with a peak reached on day 5 rather than on day 15. Because abundant contaminating clonotypes from the bulk population could be contained in FACS-sorted repertoires, computational filtering was required. Because only a couple of donors were included in the study, the extent to which the findings can be generalized is limited. After the booster, most of the clones that had expanded following primary vaccination were detected again (around 95% of CD4 and roughly 88% of CD8), which suggests that memory was broadly maintained. A small share of clonotypes occurred in both CD4 and CD8 compartments, likely arising from convergent recombination.

TCR cDNA was synthesized by 5'RACE template switching, through which a universal primer site and unique molecular identifiers were introduced. Priming of cDNA synthesis was performed from both the TCR alpha and TCR beta constant segments. Two PCR steps were used to amplify libraries, with sample barcodes and sequencing adapters being added in the second step. Libraries were sequenced on Illumina HiSeq 2500 (2x100 bp) or NovaSeq (2x150 bp). Per the original workflow: MIGEC handled demultiplexing of reads and collapsing into UMI consensus sequences, while MiXCR performed V(D)J alignment. Vaccine-responding clonotypes were defined with edgeR using replicate PBMC samples, requiring FDR below 0.01 and a log2 fold change above 5 up to day 15. Each bulk clonotype was labeled CD4 or CD8 based on which sequenced repertoire, CD4 or CD8, contained the clonotype at higher abundance. TCRdb applied fastp at Q25 and MiXCR to the public reads, then kept only in-frame beta chains. Merged by CDR3 protein, the rows form single entries marked with the most common genes and DNA. TCRdb's processing, not the authors', yielded these V and J calls. The sample yields under 600,000 distinct CDR3 sequences; approximately 15% were counted once. The leading ten clones occupy around 15% of the sample.

The rearrangement combines TRBV7-2 with TRBJ2-1; TRBD1 could be the D gene, as 5 bases match. Material: PBMCs, obtained on the day of the yellow fever booster vaccination. This clonotype was sampled from a young man who received the YFV17D yellow fever vaccine. CDR3 sequence: CASSLDPGRNEQFF. The DNA is as follows: TGTGCCAGCAGCTTAGACCCAGGGCGCAATGAGCAGTTCTTC.